A single TCR beta chain is shown here with its context. Antigen unknown. Assay: immunoSEQ multiplex PCR; the TCRdb copy retains only in-frame clones and omits some. The table lists approximately 200,000 clones, 88% of them singletons. The data originate from a study of T cell responses to AZD1222 COVID-19 vaccine. General study results and limits: Increased Spike-specific TCR breadth and depth were observed after two AZD1222 doses. It should be noted that donors were predominantly white British and more often female, and clonal diversity was possibly underestimated.

The receptor's source is an adult in good health. Sequencing used peripheral blood, obtained on day 0 of AZD1222 vaccination.

The CDR3, as DNA: TGTGCCAGCAGCTTAATGCCGACGGGGGGCGAGCAGTACTTC. Translating gives CASSLMPTGGEQYF. The chain combines TRBV7-3 with TRBJ2-7; 7 positions agree with TRBD2. The CDR3 runs to 14 residues. Germline CDR1 reads SGHTA; CDR2 reads FQGTGA. Unmatched junction bases numbered 6, after V lost 1 base and J lost 6 bases.